This is a list of T cell receptor beta chains from one sample in a study of blood T cells in healthy people across ages. TCRdb independently ran MiXCR on the 5' RACE reads; one entry per CDR3 protein. Of around 1.7 million distinct CDR3 sequences detected, roughly 27% appear once; the ten largest clones hold 7.7%. Sequences were obtained from blood. These receptors were taken from a woman aged 25 to 39 in good health. The CDR3 runs from the conserved cysteine through the conserved F or W. Fields, in order: J gene, V gene, D gene, clone size, CDR3 DNA, CDR3 protein. A D gene is named only where the DNA matches it firmly. The size of a clone is reported for some rows only, either as once, few or many, or as a class for expanded clones.

j_call: TRBJ2-1; v_call: TRBV6-6; d_call: .; clone_size: many; cdr3_nt: TGTGCCAGCAGGGCCCGGGGGACCTACAATGAGCAGTTCTTC; cdr3_aa: CASRARGTYNEQFF
j_call: TRBJ1-2; v_call: TRBV4-1; d_call: .; clone_size: few; cdr3_nt: TGCGCCAGCAGCGTCGGCGTCCGGGGGGGGTATGGCTGCACCTTC; cdr3_aa: CASSVGVRGGYGCTF
j_call: TRBJ1-1; v_call: TRBV7-9; d_call: TRBD1; clone_size: .; cdr3_nt: TGTGCCAGCAGCTTAGAGGGGGCCAGGGGACGGAGTGAAACTTTCTTT; cdr3_aa: CASSLEGARGRSETFF
j_call: TRBJ1-2; v_call: TRBV7-9; d_call: TRBD1; clone_size: few; cdr3_nt: TGTGCCAGCAGCTCCGGGACAGGGGATACTATGGGCTACACCTTC; cdr3_aa: CASSSGTGDTMGYTF
j_call: TRBJ2-7; v_call: TRBV7-2; d_call: TRBD2; clone_size: .; cdr3_nt: TGTGCCAGCAGCCAGGCTAGCGGGAGTTGGAGGGAGCAGTACTTC; cdr3_aa: CASSQASGSWREQYF
j_call: TRBJ2-3; v_call: TRBV7-2; d_call: .; clone_size: .; cdr3_nt: TGTGCCAGCGGCCCGGCCCTGAATACGCAGTATTTT; cdr3_aa: CASGPALNTQYF
j_call: TRBJ2-4; v_call: TRBV29-1; d_call: .; clone_size: .; cdr3_nt: TGCAGCGCCCCCCTCGGGGGATTCTCCTACAATGAGCAGTACTTC; cdr3_aa: CSAPLGGFSYNEQYF
j_call: TRBJ2-5; v_call: TRBV7-9; d_call: .; clone_size: .; cdr3_nt: TGTGCCAGCAGCTTATTTGAAGGCGAGACCCAGTACTTC; cdr3_aa: CASSLFEGETQYF
j_call: TRBJ2-5; v_call: TRBV10-1; d_call: .; clone_size: many; cdr3_nt: TGCGCCGGACAAGAGACCCAGTACTTC; cdr3_aa: CAGQETQYF
j_call: TRBJ1-1; v_call: TRBV4-2; d_call: TRBD1; clone_size: .; cdr3_nt: TGTGCCAGCAGCCAAGGTATACAGGGGGCGAACACTGAAGCTTTCTTT; cdr3_aa: CASSQGIQGANTEAFF
j_call: TRBJ1-5; v_call: TRBV20-1; d_call: .; clone_size: .; cdr3_nt: TGCAGTGCTTTAGACGCGGATGATGGGATTGCCCAGCATTTT; cdr3_aa: CSALDADDGIAQHF
j_call: TRBJ2-3; v_call: TRBV27; d_call: .; clone_size: many; cdr3_nt: TGTGCCAGCAGCCCCCAGGCCTGGACAGATACGCAGTATTTT; cdr3_aa: CASSPQAWTDTQYF
j_call: TRBJ1-1; v_call: TRBV7-9; d_call: .; clone_size: .; cdr3_nt: TGTGCCAGCAGCCCAAACGGGCTCTCCCACACTGAAGCTTTCTTT; cdr3_aa: CASSPNGLSHTEAFF
j_call: TRBJ2-3; v_call: TRBV7-2; d_call: .; clone_size: .; cdr3_nt: TGTGCCAGCAGCTTTTCCCGGGAAACAGATACGCAGTATTTT; cdr3_aa: CASSFSRETDTQYF
j_call: TRBJ1-1; v_call: TRBV6-1; d_call: TRBD1; clone_size: .; cdr3_nt: TGTGCCAGCAGTGAGACAACCCTAACGGACAGGGTGGGAGCTTTCTTT; cdr3_aa: CASSETTLTDRVGAFF
j_call: TRBJ2-5; v_call: TRBV12-3/TRBV12-4; d_call: .; clone_size: .; cdr3_nt: TGTGCCAGCAGCCTAGACCTGTTCACCCCGTACTTC; cdr3_aa: CASSLDLFTPYF
j_call: TRBJ2-1; v_call: TRBV30; d_call: .; clone_size: few; cdr3_nt: TGTGCCTCCGCGTTCGGGGACAATGAGCAGTTCTTC; cdr3_aa: CASAFGDNEQFF
j_call: TRBJ2-3; v_call: TRBV20-1; d_call: TRBD2; clone_size: few; cdr3_nt: TGCAGTGCTAGAGAAGGGCGGTTAGCGGGATTTACGCAGTATTTT; cdr3_aa: CSAREGRLAGFTQYF
j_call: TRBJ2-1; v_call: TRBV11-2; d_call: .; clone_size: .; cdr3_nt: TGTGCCAGCAGCTCAATCGGAGGGGAGAACTACAATGAGCAGTTCTTC; cdr3_aa: CASSSIGGENYNEQFF
j_call: TRBJ2-2; v_call: TRBV6-5; d_call: .; clone_size: .; cdr3_nt: TGTGCCAGCAGCCGGACGGCGGCGGGGGAGCTGTTTTTT; cdr3_aa: CASSRTAAGELFF
j_call: TRBJ1-1; v_call: TRBV29-1; d_call: .; clone_size: few; cdr3_nt: TGCAGCGTTGGACGGCACACTGAAGCTTTCTTT; cdr3_aa: CSVGRHTEAFF
j_call: TRBJ2-5; v_call: TRBV30; d_call: .; clone_size: few; cdr3_nt: TGTGCCTGGAAGAGAAAAGGGACCCAGTACTTC; cdr3_aa: CAWKRKGTQYF
j_call: TRBJ1-2; v_call: TRBV7-2; d_call: .; clone_size: .; cdr3_nt: TGTGCCAGCAGCTTAGGTTGGGGGTCGGAAGGCTACACCTTC; cdr3_aa: CASSLGWGSEGYTF